This T cell receptor (beta chain) was recovered during a study of response to subunit inactivated influenza vaccine. The CDR3 runs 14 residues. CDR1 is DFQATT and CDR2 is SNEGSKA in the germline V gene (reference sequence). J gave up 1 base and V 3 bases, and 6 bases lay outside the gene matches. There are a few counts of this clonotype. Antigen unknown. Study outcomes and limitations: The study's authors posited that every seasonal influenza vaccination enlists few new T cells.

TCRdb itself ran the RT-PCR reads through MiXCR, one entry per CDR3 protein. The sample lists 650,000 to 850,000 distinct CDR3 sequences; about 15% were seen once. Sequencing used PBMCs from blood, obtained less than 15 days before vaccination. The chain combines TRBV20-1 with TRBJ2-7; 7 bases match TRBD1. The TCR was taken from a man aged 50 or older who received an inactivated influenza vaccine. CDR3 sequence: CSASGTGQSYEQYF. Written as DNA, the CDR3 is TGCAGTGCTAGCGGAACGGGACAGTCCTACGAGCAGTACTTC.